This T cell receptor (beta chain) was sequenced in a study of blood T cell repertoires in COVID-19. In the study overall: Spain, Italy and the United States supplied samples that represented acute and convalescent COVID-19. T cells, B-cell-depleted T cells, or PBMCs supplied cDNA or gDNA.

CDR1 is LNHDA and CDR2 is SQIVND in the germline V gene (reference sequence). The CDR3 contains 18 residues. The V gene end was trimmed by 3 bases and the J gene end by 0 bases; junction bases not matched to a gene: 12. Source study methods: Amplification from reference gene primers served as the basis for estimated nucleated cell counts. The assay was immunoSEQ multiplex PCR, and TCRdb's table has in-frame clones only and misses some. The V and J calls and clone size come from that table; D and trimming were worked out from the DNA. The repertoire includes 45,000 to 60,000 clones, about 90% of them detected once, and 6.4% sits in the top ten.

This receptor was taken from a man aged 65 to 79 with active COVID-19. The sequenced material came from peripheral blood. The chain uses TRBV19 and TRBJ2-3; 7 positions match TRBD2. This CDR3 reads CASSMQAGSGESTDTQYF. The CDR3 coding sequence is TGTGCCAGTAGTATGCAGGCGGGGAGCGGGGAGAGCACAGATACGCAGTATTTT. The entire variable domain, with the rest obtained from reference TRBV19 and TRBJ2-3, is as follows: DGGITQSPKYLFRKEGQNVTLSCEQNLNHDAMYWYRQDPGQGLRLIYYSQIVNDFQKGDIAEGYSVSREKKESFPLTVTSAQKNPTAFYLCASSMQAGSGESTDTQYFGPGTRLTVL.